The T cell receptor beta chain under discussion was sequenced for a study of cytomegalovirus exposure and HLA in healthy donors. The primer mix had 60 Vbeta and 13 Jbeta primers. Method: immunoSEQ multiplex PCR; TCRdb's copy keeps in-frame clones and lacks some. This table holds about 150,000 clones, approximately 63% found once. Notes on the study in general: While the bulk of TCR sequences proved rare, some public TCRs turned up in many donors.

V shed 8 bases and J shed 7 bases, with 26 bases lying between them. The CDR3 has 16 residues. Germline CDR1 SGHAT, CDR2 FQNNGV. A note on this clone: Its antigen is unknown.

This chain connects TRBV11-2 to TRBJ2-5; unclear D gene. The sequenced sample was PBMCs. This TCR was sampled from a woman in her sixties in good health and CMV-seropositive. CDR3 nucleotides: TGTGCCAGCGCCTTTCAGACTGTTAAAGACGAAGGGACCCAGTACTTC. This codes for CASAFQTVKDEGTQYF.